The present T cell receptor (beta chain) was sequenced within a study of T cells in Graves' hyperthyroidism and ophthalmopathy. Study background: It was at initial diagnosis, before any treatment, that peripheral blood was collected.

Graves' hyperthyroidism was deemed stable given no ophthalmopathy progression within 18 months. The study's findings and limits: Within blood appeared most thyroid clonotypes that had expanded above 0.001.

Researchers took RNA transcripts and amplified the TCR beta CDR3 regions from them. Initially, a first-round RT-PCR of the TCR CDR3 employed the HTBI primer set. TCRdb re-derived calls from the multiplex PCR reads in MiXCR, one entry per CDR3 protein. The sample lists about 380,000 distinct CDR3 sequences; approximately 13% were seen once. Remarks on this clonotype: Its antigen is unidentified. At one of its ends the junction is not consistent with the germline gene, which may arise from a read error.

This CDR3 comprises 13 residues. Germline V gene sequence: CDR1 DFQATT, CDR2 SNEGSKA (reference sequence). The chain combines TRBV20-1 with TRBJ2-3; D ambiguous. The TCR comes from a woman in her sixties or seventies with Graves' hyperthyroidism. The sequenced sample consisted of blood. The CDR3 nucleotides are TGCAGTGGTAGAGGACCTAGCACAGATACGCAGTATTTT. Its protein product is CSGRGPSTDTQYF.